The T cell receptor (beta chain) described here comes from a study of blood T cell repertoires in COVID-19. About the research overall: Sources were T cells, B-cell-depleted T cells, or PBMCs; the material itself was cDNA or gDNA.

The repertoire was sequenced with immunoSEQ multiplex PCR; TCRdb's copy has only in-frame clones and lacks some. The sample has 350,000 or so clones; 80% to 90% are singletons. The length of the CDR3 is 16 residues. V lost 4 bases, J lost 0 bases, and 13 bases lay in between. Germline V gene sequence: CDR1 SNHLY, CDR2 FYNNEI. The specimen sequenced was peripheral blood. This TCR derives from a woman in her 30s with COVID-19, enrolled during active disease. The V gene is TRBV2, the J gene TRBJ1-5; D is unresolved. The CDR3 reads CASSGLPLYSNQPQHF. In nucleotides, the CDR3 is TGTGCCAGCAGTGGACTACCCCTTTATAGCAATCAGCCCCAGCATTTT.